This paragraph reports one T cell receptor (beta chain). The data derive from a study of identical twins. TCRdb fed the 5' RACE reads into MiXCR, producing one record per CDR3 protein. In the table there are 650,000 to 800,000 distinct CDR3 sequences, more than 6.5% of which are singletons. Germline CDR1 is LGHNA and CDR2 is YSLEER. The V and J ends lost 2 bases and 1 base respectively, with 16 bases between them. The CDR3 is 17 amino acids. Another study also made use of these data, one on yellow fever vaccine responses in identical twins.

Specimen: PBMCs. The TCR originated in a woman aged 18-30 years in good health. The genes are TRBV4-3 and TRBJ2-3, with D perhaps TRBD1 (6 bases). The CDR3: CASSQPVGDKRTDTQYF. The CDR3 DNA reads as TGCGCCAGCAGCCAACCGGTCGGGGACAAACGCACAGATACGCAGTATTTT.